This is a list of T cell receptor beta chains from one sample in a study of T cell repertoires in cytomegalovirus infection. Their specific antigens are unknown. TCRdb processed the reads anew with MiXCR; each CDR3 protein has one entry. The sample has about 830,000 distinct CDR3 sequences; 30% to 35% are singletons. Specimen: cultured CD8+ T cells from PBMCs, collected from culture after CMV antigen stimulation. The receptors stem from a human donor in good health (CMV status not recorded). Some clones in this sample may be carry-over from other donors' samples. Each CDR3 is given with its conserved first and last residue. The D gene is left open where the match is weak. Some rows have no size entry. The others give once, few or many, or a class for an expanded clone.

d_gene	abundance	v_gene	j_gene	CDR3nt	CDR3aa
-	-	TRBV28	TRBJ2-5	TGTGCCAGCAGTTTTCTGCCAACTGGGACCCAGTACTTC	CASSFLPTGTQYF
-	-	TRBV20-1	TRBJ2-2	TGCAGTGCTACGACCCGGAGGCACACCGGGGAGCTGTTTTTT	CSATTRRHTGELFF
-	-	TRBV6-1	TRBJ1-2	TGTGCCAGCAGTGAAGCAGGGTTTGGCTATGGCTACACCTTC	CASSEAGFGYGYTF
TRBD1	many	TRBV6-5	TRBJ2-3	TGTGCCAGCAGTTCTACCGGGACAGGGGCTTCGCGAACAGATACGCAGTATTTT	CASSSTGTGASRTDTQYF
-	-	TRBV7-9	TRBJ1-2	TGTGCCAGCAGCTTACAACCCAGGCGAGGGGAAAATGGCTACACCTTC	CASSLQPRRGENGYTF
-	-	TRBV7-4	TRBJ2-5	TGTGCCAACAGCTTCCACAGGCCTCAAGAGACCCAGTACTTC	CANSFHRPQETQYF
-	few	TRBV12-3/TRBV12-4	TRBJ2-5	TGTGCCAGCAGTTTCAGGGTACGAGAGACCCAGTACTTC	CASSFRVRETQYF
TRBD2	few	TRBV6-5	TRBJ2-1	TGTGCCAGCAGTTACGGGCTAGCGGGGGACTACAATGAGCAGTTCTTC	CASSYGLAGDYNEQFF
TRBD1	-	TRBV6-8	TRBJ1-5	TGTGCCAGCAGTAAACTACAGGGGCTTAGGCGCAATCAGCCCCAGCATTTT	CASSKLQGLRRNQPQHF
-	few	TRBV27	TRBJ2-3	TGTGCCAGCAGTTCTCGACTTGTGCGAGATACGCAGTATTTT	CASSSRLVRDTQYF
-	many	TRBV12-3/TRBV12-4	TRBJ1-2	TGTGCCAGCAGTTCCACGGGACTCCCGAAGGATGGCTACACCTTC	CASSSTGLPKDGYTF
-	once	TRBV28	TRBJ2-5	TGTGCCAGCGCACCACCTGGGAGGACCCAGTACTTC	CASAPPGRTQYF
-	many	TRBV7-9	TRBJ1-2	TGTGCCAGCAGCCTGATCGGGAACTATGGCTACACCTTC	CASSLIGNYGYTF
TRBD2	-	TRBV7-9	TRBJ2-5	TGTGCCAGCAGCTCCCCACTAGCGCAAGAGACCCAGTACTTC	CASSSPLAQETQYF
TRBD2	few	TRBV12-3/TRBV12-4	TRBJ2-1	TGTGCCAGCAGATCTGGGACTAGTCACAATGAGCAGTTCTTC	CASRSGTSHNEQFF
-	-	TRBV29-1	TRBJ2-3	TGCAGCGTTGAAGTAGCGGACTACACAGATACGCAGTATTTT	CSVEVADYTDTQYF
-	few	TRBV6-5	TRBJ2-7	TGTGCCAGCAGTTACGGTGCCGATATGGGAGACGAGCAGTACTTC	CASSYGADMGDEQYF
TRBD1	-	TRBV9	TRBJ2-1	TGTGCCAGCAGCGTAGAAGGGACAGGGTTATCCCATGAGCAGTTCTTC	CASSVEGTGLSHEQFF
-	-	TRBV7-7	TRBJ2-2	TGTGCTAGCAGCTTAGCCCAGGACAGATCGAACACCGGGGAGCTGTTTTTT	CASSLAQDRSNTGELFF
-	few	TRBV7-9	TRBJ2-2	TGTGCCAGCAGCTTACGGGGGGCTTCGGACACCGGGGAGCTGTTTTTT	CASSLRGASDTGELFF
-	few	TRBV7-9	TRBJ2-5	TGTGCCAGCAGCTCCTACAGGGCCCCGCGGTCGGAGACCCAGTACTTC	CASSSYRAPRSETQYF
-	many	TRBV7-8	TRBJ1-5	TGTGCCAGCAGCTTAGGTGAAGGGATACATAGCAATCAGCCCCAGCATTTT	CASSLGEGIHSNQPQHF
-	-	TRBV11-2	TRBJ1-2	TGTGCCAGCAGCGCGAGTAGAGCCTATGGCTACACCTTC	CASSASRAYGYTF
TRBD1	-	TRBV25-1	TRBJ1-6	TGTGCCAGCAGTGCTTGGACAGGGGAGTTCAGTAATTCACCCCTCCACTTT	CASSAWTGEFSNSPLHF
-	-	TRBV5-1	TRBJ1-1	TGCGCCAGCAGCACCGAAGTGAACACTGAAGCTTTCTTT	CASSTEVNTEAFF
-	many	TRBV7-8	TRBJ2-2	TGTGCCAGCAGCCCGAGGGACTTCACCGGGGAGCTGTTTTTT	CASSPRDFTGELFF
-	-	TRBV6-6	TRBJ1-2	TGTGCCAGCAGTGTTGACCTCTTTAACTATGGCTACACCTTC	CASSVDLFNYGYTF
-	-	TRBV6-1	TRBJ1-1	TGTGCCAGCACCCGACCGGGGGAGGATAACACTGAAGCTTTCTTT	CASTRPGEDNTEAFF
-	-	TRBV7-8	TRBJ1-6	TGTGCCAGCAGCCCGCCTTTAAAGGGAAGGAATTCACCCCTCCACTTT	CASSPPLKGRNSPLHF
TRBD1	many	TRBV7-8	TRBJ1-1	TGTGCCAGCAGCTTAGAGGGTCAGGGGGCGAACACTGAAGCTTTCTTT	CASSLEGQGANTEAFF
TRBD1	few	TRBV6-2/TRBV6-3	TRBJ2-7	TGTGCCAGCAAGGGACAGCCTACCTACGAGCAGTACTTC	CASKGQPTYEQYF
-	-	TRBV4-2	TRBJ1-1	TGTGCCAGCAGCCAAGATGTTGGGGGGATTGAAGCTTTCTTT	CASSQDVGGIEAFF
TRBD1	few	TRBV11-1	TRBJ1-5	TGTGCCAGCTTGACCTCCGGGACAGGGGTTGTTCAGCCCCAGCATTTT	CASLTSGTGVVQPQHF
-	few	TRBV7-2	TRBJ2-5	TGTGCCAGCAGCTTAGAAAGGTTTCTGGAGACCCAGTACTTC	CASSLERFLETQYF
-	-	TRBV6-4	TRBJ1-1	TGTGCCAGCAGTGAGGAACAGGGGAACACTGAAGCTTTCTTT	CASSEEQGNTEAFF
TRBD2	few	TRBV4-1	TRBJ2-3	TGCGCCAGCAGCCCCCCCAGCGGGGGCGCAGATACGCAGTATTTT	CASSPPSGGADTQYF
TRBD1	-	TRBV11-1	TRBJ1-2	TGTGCCAGCAGCATCCGGACAGGGGGCGAGAGTGGCTACACCTTC	CASSIRTGGESGYTF
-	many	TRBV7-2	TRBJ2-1	TGTGCCAGCAGCTTACAAGGCGGCCAGTACAATGAGCAGTTCTTC	CASSLQGGQYNEQFF
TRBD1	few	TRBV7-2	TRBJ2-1	TGTGCCAGCAGCAACACCGGGACAGGCTCTTTTCTTTTC	CASSNTGTGSFLF
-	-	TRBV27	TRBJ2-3	TGTGCCACCCAGGAGGACATTGAGACAGATACGCAGTATTTT	CATQEDIETDTQYF
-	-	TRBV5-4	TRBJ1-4	TGTGCCAGCAGCCTAACAGTGTCAACTAATGAAAAACTGTTTTTT	CASSLTVSTNEKLFF
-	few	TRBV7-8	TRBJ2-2	TGTGCCAGCAGCTTAGGGGGTAGCCCAGGCACCGGGGAGCTGTTTTTT	CASSLGGSPGTGELFF
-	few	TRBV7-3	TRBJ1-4	TGTGCCAGCAGCTTCCATCAAAAAAGCCCTAATGAAAAACTGTTTTTT	CASSFHQKSPNEKLFF
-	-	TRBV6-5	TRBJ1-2	TGTGCCAGCAGCCCAGTGCCAGCTAACTATGGCTACACCTTC	CASSPVPANYGYTF
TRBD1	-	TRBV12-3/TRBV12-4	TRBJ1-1	TGTGCCAGCAGTGGGGGACAGCCGAACACTGAAGCTTTCTTT	CASSGGQPNTEAFF
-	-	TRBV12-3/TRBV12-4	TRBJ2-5	TGTGCCAGCAGTTTTAGGGGGGTCCAAGAGACCCAGTGCTTC	CASSFRGVQETQCF
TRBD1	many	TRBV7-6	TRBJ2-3	TGTGCCAGCAGCTTAAGCGATAGGTGGACAGGCATCACAGATACGCAGTATTTT	CASSLSDRWTGITDTQYF
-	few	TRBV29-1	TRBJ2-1	TGCAGCGTTATCCGCTCGGCACCTCACTCCTACAATGAGCAGTTCTTC	CSVIRSAPHSYNEQFF
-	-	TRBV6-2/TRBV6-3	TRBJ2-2	TGTGCCAGCAGTTATCCCCGGACTATGTCCTTCACCGGGGAGCTGTTTTTT	CASSYPRTMSFTGELFF
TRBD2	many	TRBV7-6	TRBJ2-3	TGTGCCAGCAGCTCCCTAGCGGGGGGCTTCACAGATACGCAGTATTTT	CASSSLAGGFTDTQYF